This T cell receptor (beta chain) was captured by sequencing in a study of response to subunit inactivated influenza vaccine. The CDR3 loop spans 14 amino acids. Germline values: CDR1 MNHEY, CDR2 SVGAGI. The V end was cut by 4 bases, the J end by 5 bases, with 14 bases between. TCRdb re-derived calls from the RT-PCR reads in MiXCR, one entry per CDR3 protein. The sample yields 550,000 to 600,000 distinct CDR3 sequences, approximately 12% seen once. The sequence was collected from a man between 45 and 60 years old who received an inactivated influenza vaccine. V gene TRBV6-5 combines with J gene TRBJ2-5, with D tentatively TRBD1 or TRBD2 (5 bases each). The sample here was PBMCs from blood, taken on the day of vaccination. DNA of the CDR3: TGTGCCAGCAGTTGGGGACCTACACCCGAGACCCAGTACTTC. It is translated as CASSWGPTPETQYF.